This T cell receptor (beta chain) is drawn from a study of blood T cell repertoires in COVID-19 (dated by TCRdb to between 2020 and 2021). For the study in its entirety: Collaborator samples came from the United States, Italy and Spain and covered acute and convalescent phases of COVID-19. A freely available public database, intended as a resource for researchers studying the immune response to SARS-CoV-2, is where the repertoires were released. The prospective study material was composed of cDNA or gDNA derived from T cells, B-cell-depleted T cells, or PBMCs. The dataset comprised deeply sampled blood TCRbeta repertoires from subjects exposed to, actively infected with, or recovered from COVID-19. The sample metadata nearly always contained a de-identified subject ID, COVID-19 status, age in years and sex. Where HLA class I and class II types were available, the types were taken from metadata supplied by the sample provider, not from assay-based typing. Samples were obtained from the ongoing ImmuneRACE study (first 160 participants) and from about 1,300 subjects provided by 6 global collaborators. Broader findings and caveats from the paper: How much clinical and demographic metadata was included differed by source and by participant, and the metadata was provided uncurated.

Trimming leaves V shorter by 7 bases and J shorter by 0 bases, with the junction holding 11 bases beyond the gene matches. The CDR3 runs 17 residues from the cysteine to the phenylalanine. Kept here is only the CDR3 DNA, which spans 51 bases and is read in frame from base 1. The germline V gene sets CDR1 to SGHAT and CDR2 to FQNNGV. TCRbeta CDR3 regions were amplified from genomic DNA by means of the immunoSEQ Assay, a bias-controlled multiplex PCR. The authors processed their data as follows. The number of nucleated cells in each sample was estimated by amplification of reference gene primers within the assay. Sequence reads were collapsed and filtered to measure the absolute abundance of every unique TCRbeta CDR3 rearrangement. For each sample, productive Simpson clonality was calculated as the square root of Simpson's diversity index across productive rearrangements. TCRdb mirrors the immuneACCESS table, restricted to in-frame sequences. Some clones are absent from its copies; in checked studies, under half trace to an unresolved V gene, and the reason for the others is unknown. V, J and clone size reflect that table, while D and trimming were determined from the DNA. In all, the sample holds over 10,000 clones, and less than 90% of those were seen once. 51% of the sample belongs to the ten largest clones.

Collaborating institutions collected whole blood in K2EDTA tubes following their own protocols. For TCRbeta analysis, collaborators shipped samples as frozen whole blood, isolated PBMCs, or DNA extracted from either of those sample types. As for this clone: There is no known antigen for this receptor. Base qualities were left out, and no much larger clone turns up one base away.

This TCR came from a man older than 75 with acute or convalescent COVID-19. Sequencing was performed on peripheral blood. The chain joins TRBV11-2 to TRBJ2-1; a stretch of 8 junction bases matches TRBD1. The CDR3 region: CASTQGAGASSYNEQFF. The DNA is TGTGCCAGCACCCAGGGGGCTGGGGCGAGCTCCTACAATGAGCAGTTCTTC.